The sequence of this T cell receptor beta chain was determined in a study of cytomegalovirus exposure and HLA in healthy donors. PCR used 60 Vbeta primers and 13 Jbeta primers. Clones were sequenced by immunoSEQ multiplex PCR, and TCRdb holds only the in-frame ones, with some missing. This sample carries 150,000 to 200,000 clones, more than 65% of them seen once, and the ten largest clones take more than 0.5%. This clone was picked up a small number of times. This CDR3 has 15 residues. The V gene's germline CDR1 is LNHDA and CDR2 SQIVND (reference sequence). V was clipped by 3 bases and J by 2 bases, with 11 bases between them.

The chain employs TRBV19 and TRBJ1-5, with a weak D call TRBD1 (5 bases). Input material: PBMCs. This TCR was sampled from a woman aged 45-59 years in good health and CMV-seronegative. CDR3 in DNA: TGTGCCAGTAGTATTATGGGGCCTGGCAATCAGCCCCAGCATTTT. Protein product: CASSIMGPGNQPQHF. The full variable domain, in which reference TRBV19 and TRBJ1-5 provide the parts outside the CDR3, is DGGITQSPKYLFRKEGQNVTLSCEQNLNHDAMYWYRQDPGQGLRLIYYSQIVNDFQKGDIAEGYSVSREKKESFPLTVTSAQKNPTAFYLCASSIMGPGNQPQHFGDGTRLSIL.